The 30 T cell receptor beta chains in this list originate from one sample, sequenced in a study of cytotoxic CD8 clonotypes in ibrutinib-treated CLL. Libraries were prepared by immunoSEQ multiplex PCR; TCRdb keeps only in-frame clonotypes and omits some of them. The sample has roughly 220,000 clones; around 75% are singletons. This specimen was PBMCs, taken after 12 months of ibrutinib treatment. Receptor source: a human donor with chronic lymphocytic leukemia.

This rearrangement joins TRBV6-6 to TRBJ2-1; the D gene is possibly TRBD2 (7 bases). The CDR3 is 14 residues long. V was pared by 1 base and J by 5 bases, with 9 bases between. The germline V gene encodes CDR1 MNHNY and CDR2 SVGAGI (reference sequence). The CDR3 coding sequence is TGTGCCAGCAGTTACTGGGGGGGCCACAATGAGCAGTTCTTC. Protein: CASSYWGGHNEQFF.

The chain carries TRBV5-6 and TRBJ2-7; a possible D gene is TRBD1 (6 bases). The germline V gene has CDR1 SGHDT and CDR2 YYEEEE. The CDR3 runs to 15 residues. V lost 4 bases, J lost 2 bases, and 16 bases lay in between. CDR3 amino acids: CASSPTGRGPYEQYF. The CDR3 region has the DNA TGTGCCAGCAGCCCGACAGGACGTGGGCCCTACGAGCAGTACTTC. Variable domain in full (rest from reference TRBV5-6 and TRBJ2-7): DAGVTQSPTHLIKTRGQQVTLRCSPKSGHDTVSWYQQALGQGPQFIFQYYEEEERQRGNFPDRFSGHQFPNYSSELNVNALLLGDSALYLCASSPTGRGPYEQYFGPGTRLTVT.

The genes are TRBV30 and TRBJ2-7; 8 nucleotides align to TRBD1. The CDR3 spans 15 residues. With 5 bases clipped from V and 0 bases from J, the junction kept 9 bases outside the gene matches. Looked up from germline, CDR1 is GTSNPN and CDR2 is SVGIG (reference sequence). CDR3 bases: TGTGCCTGGTACGGGACAGGACTTACCTCCTACGAGCAGTACTTC. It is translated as CAWYGTGLTSYEQYF. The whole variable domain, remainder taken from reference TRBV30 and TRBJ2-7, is SQTIHQWPATLVQPVGSPLSLECTVEGTSNPNLYWYRQAAGRGLQLLFYSVGIGQISSEVPQNLSASRPQDRQFILSSKKLLLSDSGFYLCAWYGTGLTSYEQYFGPGTRLTVT.

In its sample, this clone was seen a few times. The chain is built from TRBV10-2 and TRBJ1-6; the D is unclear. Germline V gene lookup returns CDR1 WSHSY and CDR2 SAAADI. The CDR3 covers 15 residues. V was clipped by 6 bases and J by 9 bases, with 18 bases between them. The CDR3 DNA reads TGCGCCAGCAGGCGGATCCCCCCTATAGGTTCACCCCTCCACTTT. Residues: CASRRIPPIGSPLHF.

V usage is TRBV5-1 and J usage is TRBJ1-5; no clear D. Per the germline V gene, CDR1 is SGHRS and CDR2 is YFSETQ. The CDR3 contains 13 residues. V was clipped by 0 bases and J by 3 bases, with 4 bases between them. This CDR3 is CASSLAVNQPQHF. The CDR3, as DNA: TGCGCCAGCAGCTTGGCCGTCAATCAGCCCCAGCATTTT.

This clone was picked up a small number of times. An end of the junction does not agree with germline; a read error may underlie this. The CDR3 DNA reads as TGCGCTAGCAGCATAGGGGGCGGCGGGGAGCTGTTTTTT. The encoded protein is CASSIGGGGELFF. The chain couples TRBV23-1 to TRBJ2-2; 7 bases align to TRBD1. TRBV23-1 is treated as an ORF (open reading frame) with a function not yet certain. The CDR3 loop spans 13 amino acids.

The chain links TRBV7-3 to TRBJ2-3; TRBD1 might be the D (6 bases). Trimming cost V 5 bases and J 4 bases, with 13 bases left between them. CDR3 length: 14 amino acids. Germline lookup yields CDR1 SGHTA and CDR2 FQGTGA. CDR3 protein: CASSPQGTPDTQYF. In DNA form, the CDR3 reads TGTGCCAGCAGCCCACAGGGTACCCCAGATACGCAGTATTTT.

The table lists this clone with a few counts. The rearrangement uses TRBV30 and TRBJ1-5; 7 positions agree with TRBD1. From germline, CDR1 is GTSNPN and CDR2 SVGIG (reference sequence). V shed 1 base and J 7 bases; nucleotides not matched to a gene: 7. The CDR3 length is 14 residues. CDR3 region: CAWSGTGSWQPQHF. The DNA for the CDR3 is TGTGCCTGGAGTGGGACAGGCTCCTGGCAGCCCCAGCATTTT.

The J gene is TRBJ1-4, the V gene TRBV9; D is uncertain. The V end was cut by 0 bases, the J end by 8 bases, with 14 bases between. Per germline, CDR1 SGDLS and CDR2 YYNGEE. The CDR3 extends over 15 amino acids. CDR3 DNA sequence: TGTGCCAGCAGCGTAGCAGTGGCGGGTTTGGAAAAACTGTTTTTT. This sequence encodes CASSVAVAGLEKLFF.

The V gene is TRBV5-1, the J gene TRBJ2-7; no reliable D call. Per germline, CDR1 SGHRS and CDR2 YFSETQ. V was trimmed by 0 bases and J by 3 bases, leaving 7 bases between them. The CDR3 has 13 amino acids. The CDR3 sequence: CASSLEVVYEQYF. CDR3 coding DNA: TGCGCCAGCAGCTTGGAGGTGGTCTACGAGCAGTACTTC.

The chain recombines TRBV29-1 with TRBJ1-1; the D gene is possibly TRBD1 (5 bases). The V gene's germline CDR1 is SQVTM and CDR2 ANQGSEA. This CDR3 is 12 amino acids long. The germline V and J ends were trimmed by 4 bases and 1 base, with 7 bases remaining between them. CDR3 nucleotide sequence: TGCAGCGTTGGGGGACCGAACACTGAAGCTTTCTTT. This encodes CSVGGPNTEAFF.

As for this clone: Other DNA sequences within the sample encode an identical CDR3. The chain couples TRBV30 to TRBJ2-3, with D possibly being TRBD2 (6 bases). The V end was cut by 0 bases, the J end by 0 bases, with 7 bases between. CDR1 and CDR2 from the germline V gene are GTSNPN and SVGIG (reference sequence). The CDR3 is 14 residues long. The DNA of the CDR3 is TGTGCCTGGAGTGTAGGGACTAGCACAGATACGCAGTATTTT. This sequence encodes CAWSVGTSTDTQYF.

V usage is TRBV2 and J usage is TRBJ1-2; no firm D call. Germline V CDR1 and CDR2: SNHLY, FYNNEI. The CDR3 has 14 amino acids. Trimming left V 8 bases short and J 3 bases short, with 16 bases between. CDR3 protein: CASGESFLYYGYTF. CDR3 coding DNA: TGTGCCAGCGGGGAATCCTTCCTTTACTATGGCTACACCTTC.

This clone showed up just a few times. In nucleotides, the CDR3 is TGTGCCAGCAGTTACGGACTAGCGGGGACCTACGAGCAGTACTTC. Its translation is CASSYGLAGTYEQYF. The chain combines TRBV6-5 with TRBJ2-7; 12 bases are shared with TRBD2. The germline CDR1 and CDR2 sequences are MNHEY and SVGAGI. With 2 bases clipped from V and 2 bases from J, the junction kept 1 base outside the gene matches. CDR3 length equals 15 residues.

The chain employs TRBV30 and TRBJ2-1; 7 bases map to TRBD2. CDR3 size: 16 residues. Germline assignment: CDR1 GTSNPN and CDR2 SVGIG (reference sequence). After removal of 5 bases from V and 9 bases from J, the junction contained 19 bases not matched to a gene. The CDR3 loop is CAWGPLTSAPAGEQFF. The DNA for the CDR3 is TGTGCCTGGGGCCCCTTAACTAGCGCCCCTGCAGGTGAGCAGTTCTTC.

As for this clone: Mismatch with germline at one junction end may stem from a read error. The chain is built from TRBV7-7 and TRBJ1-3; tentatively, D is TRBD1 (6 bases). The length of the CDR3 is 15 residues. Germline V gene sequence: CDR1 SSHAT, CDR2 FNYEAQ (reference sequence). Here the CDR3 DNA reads TGTGCTAGCAGCTTAAACAGGGAGGCTGGAAACACCATATATTTT. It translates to CASSLNREAGNTIYF.

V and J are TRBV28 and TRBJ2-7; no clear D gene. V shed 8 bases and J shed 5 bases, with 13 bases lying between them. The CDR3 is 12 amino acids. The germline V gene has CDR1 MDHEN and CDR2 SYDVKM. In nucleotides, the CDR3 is TGTGCCAGCTACGCCCCAGGACACGAGCAGTACTTC. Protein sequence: CASYAPGHEQYF. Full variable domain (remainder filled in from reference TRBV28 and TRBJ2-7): DVKVTQSSRYLVKRTGEKVFLECVQDMDHENMFWYRQDPGLGLRLIYFSYDVKMKEKGDIPEGYSVSREKKERFSLILESASTNQTSMYLCASYAPGHEQYFGPGTRLTVT.

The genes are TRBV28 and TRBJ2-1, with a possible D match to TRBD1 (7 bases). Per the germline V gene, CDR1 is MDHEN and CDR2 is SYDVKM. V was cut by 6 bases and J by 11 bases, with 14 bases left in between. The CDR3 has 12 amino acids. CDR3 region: CASRAGQPKQFF. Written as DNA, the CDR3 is TGTGCCAGCAGGGCGGGACAGCCGAAGCAGTTCTTC.

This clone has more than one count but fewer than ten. The CDR3: CASSGQGNTEAFF. The CDR3 DNA sequence: TGTGCCAGCAGCGGGCAGGGGAACACTGAAGCTTTCTTT. This chain uses TRBV4-2 with TRBJ1-1; perhaps TRBD1 as D (5 bases). The V end lost 5 bases, the J end lost 1 base, and 8 bases lay between the germline ends. In germline, CDR1 is LGHNA, CDR2 YNFKEQ. The CDR3 has 13 amino acids.

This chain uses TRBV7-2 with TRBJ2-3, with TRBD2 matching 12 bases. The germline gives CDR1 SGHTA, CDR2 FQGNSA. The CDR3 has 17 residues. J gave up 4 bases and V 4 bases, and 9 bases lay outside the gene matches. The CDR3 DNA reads TGTGCCAGCAGCTCGGCTAGCGGGAGGGGTGGGGCAGATACGCAGTATTTT. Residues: CASSSASGRGGADTQYF.

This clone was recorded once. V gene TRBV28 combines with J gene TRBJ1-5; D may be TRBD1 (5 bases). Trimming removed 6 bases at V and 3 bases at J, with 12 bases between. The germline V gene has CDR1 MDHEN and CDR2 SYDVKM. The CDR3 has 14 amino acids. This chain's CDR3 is CASRIDSLNQPQHF. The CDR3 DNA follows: TGTGCCAGCAGGATTGACAGCCTCAATCAGCCCCAGCATTTT.

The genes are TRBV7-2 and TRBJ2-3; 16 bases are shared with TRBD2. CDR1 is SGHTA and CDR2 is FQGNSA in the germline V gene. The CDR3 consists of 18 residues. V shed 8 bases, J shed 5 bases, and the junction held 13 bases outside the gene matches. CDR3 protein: CASENMGLAGGSVDTQYF. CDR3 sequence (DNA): TGTGCCAGCGAAAATATGGGACTAGCGGGAGGGAGCGTAGATACGCAGTATTTT.

The CDR3 nucleotides read TGTGCCAGCACTCAAATGGGGGGACACTCTGAAGCTTTCTTT. Its protein product is CASTQMGGHSEAFF. The chain carries TRBV27 and TRBJ1-1; D may be TRBD1 (6 bases). Deletions cut 7 bases from V and 6 bases from J, with 18 bases between. The germline CDR1 and CDR2 sequences are MNHEY and SMNVEV (reference sequence). This CDR3 comprises 14 residues.

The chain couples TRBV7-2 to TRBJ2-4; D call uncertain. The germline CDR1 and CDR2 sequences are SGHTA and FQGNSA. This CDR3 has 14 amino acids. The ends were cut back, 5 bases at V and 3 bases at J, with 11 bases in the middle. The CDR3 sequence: CASSPSVSKNIQYF. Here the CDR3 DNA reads TGTGCCAGCAGCCCCTCCGTTAGCAAAAACATTCAGTACTTC.

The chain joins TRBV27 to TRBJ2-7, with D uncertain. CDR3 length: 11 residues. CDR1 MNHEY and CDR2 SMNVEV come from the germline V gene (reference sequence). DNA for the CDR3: TGTACCGTGGGGAACCCCTACGAGCAGTACTTC. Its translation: CTVGNPYEQYF.

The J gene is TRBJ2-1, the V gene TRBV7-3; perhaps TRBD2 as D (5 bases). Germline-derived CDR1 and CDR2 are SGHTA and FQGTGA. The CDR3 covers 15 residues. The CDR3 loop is CASALAGNSYNEQFF. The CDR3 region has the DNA TGTGCTAGCGCCTTGGCAGGAAACTCCTACAATGAGCAGTTCTTC.

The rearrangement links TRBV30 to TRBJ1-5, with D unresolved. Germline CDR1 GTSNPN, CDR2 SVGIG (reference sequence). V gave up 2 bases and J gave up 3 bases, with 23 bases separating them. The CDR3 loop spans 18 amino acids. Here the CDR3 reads CAWSSFSGLGQPNQPQHF. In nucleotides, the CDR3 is TGTGCCTGGAGTTCGTTTTCCGGGCTAGGGCAGCCCAATCAGCCCCAGCATTTT.

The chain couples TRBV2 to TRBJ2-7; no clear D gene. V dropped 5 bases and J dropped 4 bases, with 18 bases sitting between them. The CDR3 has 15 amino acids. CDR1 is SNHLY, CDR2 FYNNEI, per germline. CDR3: CASSTTITVKYEQYF. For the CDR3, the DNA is TGTGCCAGCAGTACCACAATTACCGTAAAGTACGAGCAGTACTTC. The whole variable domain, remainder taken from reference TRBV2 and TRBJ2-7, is EPEVTQTPSHQVTQMGQEVILRCVPISNHLYFYWYRQILGQKVEFLVSFYNNEISEKSEIFDDQFSVERPDGSNFTLKIRSTKLEDSAMYFCASSTTITVKYEQYFGPGTRLTVT.

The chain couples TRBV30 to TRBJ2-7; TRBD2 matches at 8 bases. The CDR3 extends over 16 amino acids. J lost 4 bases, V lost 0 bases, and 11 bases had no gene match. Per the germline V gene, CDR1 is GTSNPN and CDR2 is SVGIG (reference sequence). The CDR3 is CAWSVPGGRAVYEQYF. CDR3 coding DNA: TGTGCCTGGAGTGTCCCGGGAGGGAGGGCCGTGTACGAGCAGTACTTC.

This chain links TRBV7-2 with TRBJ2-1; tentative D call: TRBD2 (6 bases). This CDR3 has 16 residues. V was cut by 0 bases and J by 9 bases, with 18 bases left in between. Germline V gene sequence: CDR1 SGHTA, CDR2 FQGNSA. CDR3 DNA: TGTGCCAGCAGCTTAGCGGGGGGACCGAGGGATTTTGAGCAGTTCTTC. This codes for CASSLAGGPRDFEQFF.